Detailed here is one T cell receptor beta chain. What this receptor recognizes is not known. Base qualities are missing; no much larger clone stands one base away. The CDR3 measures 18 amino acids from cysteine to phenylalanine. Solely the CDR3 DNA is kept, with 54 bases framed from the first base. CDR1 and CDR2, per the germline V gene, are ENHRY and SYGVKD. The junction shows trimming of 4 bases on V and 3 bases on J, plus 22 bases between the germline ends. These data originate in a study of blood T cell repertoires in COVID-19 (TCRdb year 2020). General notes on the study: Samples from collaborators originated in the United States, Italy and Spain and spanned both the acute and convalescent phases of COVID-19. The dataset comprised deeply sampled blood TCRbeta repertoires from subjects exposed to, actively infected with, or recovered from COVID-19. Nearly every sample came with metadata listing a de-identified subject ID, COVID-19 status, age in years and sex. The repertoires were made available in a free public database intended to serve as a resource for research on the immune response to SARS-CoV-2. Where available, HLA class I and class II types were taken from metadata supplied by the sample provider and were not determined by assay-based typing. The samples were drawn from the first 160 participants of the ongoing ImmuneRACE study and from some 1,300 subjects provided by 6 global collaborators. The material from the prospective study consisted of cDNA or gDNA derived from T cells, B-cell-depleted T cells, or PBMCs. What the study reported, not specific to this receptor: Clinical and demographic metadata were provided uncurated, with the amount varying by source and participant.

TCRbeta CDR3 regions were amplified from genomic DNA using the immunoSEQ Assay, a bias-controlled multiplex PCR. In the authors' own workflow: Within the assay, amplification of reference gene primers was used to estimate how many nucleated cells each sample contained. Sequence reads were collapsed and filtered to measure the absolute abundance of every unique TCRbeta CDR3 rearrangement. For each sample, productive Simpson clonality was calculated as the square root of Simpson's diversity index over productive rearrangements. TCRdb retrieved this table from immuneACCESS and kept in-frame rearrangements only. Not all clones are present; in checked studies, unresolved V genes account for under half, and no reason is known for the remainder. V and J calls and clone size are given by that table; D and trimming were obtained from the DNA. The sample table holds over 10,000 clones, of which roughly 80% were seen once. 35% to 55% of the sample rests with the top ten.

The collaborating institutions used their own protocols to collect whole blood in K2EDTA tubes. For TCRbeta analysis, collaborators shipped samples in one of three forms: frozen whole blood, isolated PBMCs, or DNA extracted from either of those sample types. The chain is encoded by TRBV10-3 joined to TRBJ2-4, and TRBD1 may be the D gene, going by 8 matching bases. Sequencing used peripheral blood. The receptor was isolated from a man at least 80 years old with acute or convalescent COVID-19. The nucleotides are TGTGCCATCAGTGCTAGACAGGGGTCTACGGGAGGCAAAAACATTCAGTACTTC. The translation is CAISARQGSTGGKNIQYF.